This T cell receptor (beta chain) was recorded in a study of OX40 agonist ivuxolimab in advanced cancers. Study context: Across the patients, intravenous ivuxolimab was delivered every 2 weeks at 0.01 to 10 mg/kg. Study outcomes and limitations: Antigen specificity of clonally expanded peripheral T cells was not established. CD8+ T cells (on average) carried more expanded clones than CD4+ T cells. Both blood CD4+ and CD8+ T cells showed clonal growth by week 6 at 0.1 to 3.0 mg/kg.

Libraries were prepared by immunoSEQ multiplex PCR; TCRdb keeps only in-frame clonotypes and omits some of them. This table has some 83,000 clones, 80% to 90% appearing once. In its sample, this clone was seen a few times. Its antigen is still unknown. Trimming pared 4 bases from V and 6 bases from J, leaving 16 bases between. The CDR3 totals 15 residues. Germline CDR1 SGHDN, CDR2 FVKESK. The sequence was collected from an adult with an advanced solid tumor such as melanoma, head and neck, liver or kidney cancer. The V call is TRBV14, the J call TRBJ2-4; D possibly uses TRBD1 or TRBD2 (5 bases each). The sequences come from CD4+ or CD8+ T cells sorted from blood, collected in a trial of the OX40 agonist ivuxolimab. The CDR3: CASSLGPGPGNIQYF. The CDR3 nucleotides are TGTGCCAGCAGCCTGGGACCGGGGCCGGGAAACATTCAGTACTTC.